The clone carrying this TCR beta chain has at least ten counts. The sample is drawn from a study of T-cell reconstitution after alpha-beta-depleted transplantation in children. Researchers prepared the TCRbeta library using unique molecular identifiers, the study reports. In TCRdb, the PCR reads were re-called with MiXCR into one record per CDR3 protein. Of hundreds of thousands of distinct CDR3 sequences in the sample, about 12% are singletons; the top ten hold roughly 2.8%. Germline CDR1 reads DFQATT; CDR2 reads SNEGSKA (reference sequence). Unmatched junction bases numbered 4, after V lost 4 bases and J lost 4 bases. This CDR3 contains 15 residues.

The chain couples TRBV20-1 to TRBJ2-2; 12 bases map to TRBD1. This sequence originates from a human donor who donated a stem cell graft to a child with acute lymphoblastic leukemia. The material sequenced was PBMCs from the stem cell graft donor, taken from the stem cell graft. The CDR3 is CSAISGQGATGELFF. CDR3 sequence (DNA): TGCAGTGCTATATCGGGACAGGGGGCCACCGGGGAGCTGTTTTTT.